These T cell receptor beta chains were read from a single sample in a study of blood T cell repertoires in COVID-19. Profiling relied on immunoSEQ multiplex PCR, and the TCRdb table lists in-frame clones only, not all of them. The sample shows a few hundred thousand clones, more than 80% of them seen only once. Sequenced sample: peripheral blood. These receptor sequences come from a woman aged 30 to 39 with COVID-19, enrolled during active disease. Each CDR3 is given with its conserved first and last residue. The order of the fields is J gene, V gene, clone size, D gene, CDR3 DNA, CDR3 protein. D genes are given only for firm matches. Where a row states a size, it is once, few, many or the class of an expanded clone; other rows omit it.

>TRBJ2-7|TRBV6-5|NA|NA
TGTGCCAGCAGAGTGGACAAATATTCCTACGAGCAGTACTTC
CASRVDKYSYEQYF
>TRBJ2-3|TRBV19|NA|TRBD2
TGTGCCAGTAGTTTCAGCGGACTAGCGGGAGGCCCAGATACGCAGTATTTT
CASSFSGLAGGPDTQYF
>TRBJ2-2|TRBV3-1/TRBV3-2|NA|TRBD2
TGTGCCAGCGGCTGGGCGGGAGCCGACACCGGGGAGCTGTTTTTT
CASGWAGADTGELFF
>TRBJ2-2|TRBV5-4|NA|TRBD1
TGTGCCAGCAGCCGAGACAGGGGGCGACACACCGGGGAGCTGTTTTTT
CASSRDRGRHTGELFF
>TRBJ2-7|TRBV5-1|NA|NA
TGCGCCAGCAGCTCGCTTGGGGCGAGCCCCTACGAGCAGTACTTC
CASSSLGASPYEQYF
>TRBJ2-2|TRBV2|NA|NA
TGTGCCAGCAAGGACTCTCACACCGGGGAGCTGTTTTTT
CASKDSHTGELFF
>TRBJ1-3|TRBV2|NA|TRBD1
TGTGCCAGCGGGGGGACAGGGGTTTATGGAAACACCATATATTTT
CASGGTGVYGNTIYF
>TRBJ2-1|TRBV6-4|NA|TRBD1
TGTGCCAGCAGTGATTGGGCAGGGGGAAACAATGAGCAGTTCTTC
CASSDWAGGNNEQFF
>TRBJ2-5|TRBV14|NA|NA
TGTGCCAGCAGCCCTAGGCGGATTCAAGAGACCCAGTACTTC
CASSPRRIQETQYF
>TRBJ1-3|TRBV4-1|NA|TRBD1
TGCGCCAGCAGCCACCAGGACAGGCGCGGAAACACCATATATTTT
CASSHQDRRGNTIYF
>TRBJ1-1|TRBV2|NA|TRBD1
TGTGCCAGCAATGACAGGGGGAACACTGAAGCTTTCTTT
CASNDRGNTEAFF
>TRBJ1-4|TRBV30|once|TRBD1
TGTGCCTGGAGTAGAGGCGGGACAGGGAGTGAAAAACTGTTTTTT
CAWSRGGTGSEKLFF
>TRBJ2-2|TRBV24-1|NA|TRBD2
TGTGCCACCAGTGGTGGACTAGCGGGAGTCGGCGGGGAGCTGTTTTTT
CATSGGLAGVGGELFF
>TRBJ2-4|TRBV11-2|NA|NA
TGTGCCAGCAGCACCATCGGGAAGGGGGTAGCCAAAAACATTCAGTACTTC
CASSTIGKGVAKNIQYF
>TRBJ2-7|TRBV20-1|NA|NA
TGCAGTGCTAGCCGTAGAGGGGAGCAGTACTTC
CSASRRGEQYF
>TRBJ1-6|TRBV5-5|once|TRBD1
TGTGCCAGCAGCGCGGGACAGGGAGGCTCACCCCTCCACTTT
CASSAGQGGSPLHF
>TRBJ1-1|TRBV30|NA|NA
TGTGCCTGGACAAGACAGGAGAACACTGAAGCTTTCTTT
CAWTRQENTEAFF
>TRBJ2-5|TRBV28|NA|TRBD2
TGTGCCAGCAGTTCCCACCGGGGGAGGGCGGGGGAGACCCAGTACTTC
CASSSHRGRAGETQYF